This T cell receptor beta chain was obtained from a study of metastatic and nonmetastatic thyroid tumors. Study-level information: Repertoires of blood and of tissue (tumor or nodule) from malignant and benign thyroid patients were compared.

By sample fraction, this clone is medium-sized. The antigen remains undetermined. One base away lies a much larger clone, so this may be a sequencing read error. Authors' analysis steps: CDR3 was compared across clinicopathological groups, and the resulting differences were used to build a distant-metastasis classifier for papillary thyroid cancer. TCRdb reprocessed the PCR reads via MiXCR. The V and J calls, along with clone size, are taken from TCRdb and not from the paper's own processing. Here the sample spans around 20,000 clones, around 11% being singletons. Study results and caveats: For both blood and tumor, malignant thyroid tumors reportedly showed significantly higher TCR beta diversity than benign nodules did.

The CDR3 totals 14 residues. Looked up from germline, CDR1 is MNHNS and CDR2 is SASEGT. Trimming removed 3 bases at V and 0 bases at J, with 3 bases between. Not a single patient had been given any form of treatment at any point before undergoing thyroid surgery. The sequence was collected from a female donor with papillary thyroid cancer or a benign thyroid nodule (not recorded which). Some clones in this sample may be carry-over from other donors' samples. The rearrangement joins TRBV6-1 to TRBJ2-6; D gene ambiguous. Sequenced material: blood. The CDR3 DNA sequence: TGTGCCAGCAGTGACGGCTCTGGGGCCAACGTCCTGACTTTC. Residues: CASSDGSGANVLTF.